This TCR beta chain was sequenced during a study of blood T cell repertoires in COVID-19. Overall study context: Sites in the United States, Italy and Spain provided acute and convalescent COVID-19 samples. The cDNA or gDNA used as material had been derived from T cells, B-cell-depleted T cells, or PBMCs.

The V gene end was trimmed by 5 bases and the J gene end by 4 bases; junction bases not matched to a gene: 7. This CDR3 spans 16 amino acids. CDR1 and CDR2 from the germline V gene are LNHDA and SQIVND (reference sequence). Enrollees, about 18 to 90 years old, lived in 24 US areas. TCRdb's copy holds only in-frame clones and misses some; the assay was immunoSEQ multiplex PCR. Of around 300,000 clones in the sample, under 90% were seen once. J is TRBJ2-1 and V is TRBV19; the match to TRBD2 covers 11 bases. The clonotype was recovered from an older woman who had recovered from COVID-19. The specimen sequenced was PBMCs or T cells enriched from blood (not recorded which). CDR3 residues: CASSFSLAGAYNEQFF. CDR3 DNA sequence: TGTGCCAGTAGTTTCTCACTAGCGGGAGCTTACAATGAGCAGTTCTTC.